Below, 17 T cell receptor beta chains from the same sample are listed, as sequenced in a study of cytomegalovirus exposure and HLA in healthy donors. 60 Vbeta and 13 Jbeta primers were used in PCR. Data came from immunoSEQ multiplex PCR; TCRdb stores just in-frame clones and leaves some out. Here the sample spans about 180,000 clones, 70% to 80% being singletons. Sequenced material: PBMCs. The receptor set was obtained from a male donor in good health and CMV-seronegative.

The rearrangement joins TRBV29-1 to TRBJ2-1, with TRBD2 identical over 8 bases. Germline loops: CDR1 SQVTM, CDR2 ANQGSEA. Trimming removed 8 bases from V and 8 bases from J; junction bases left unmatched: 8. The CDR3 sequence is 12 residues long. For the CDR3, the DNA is TGCAGCCCCCGCAGCGGGGGCGATGAGCAGTTCTTC. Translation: CSPRSGGDEQFF.

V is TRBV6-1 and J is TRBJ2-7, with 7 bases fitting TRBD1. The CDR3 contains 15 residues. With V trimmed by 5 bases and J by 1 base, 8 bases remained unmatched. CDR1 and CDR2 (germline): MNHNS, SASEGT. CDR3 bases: TGTGCCAGCAGTCAACAGGGGTTTGGTTCCTACGAGCAGTACTTC. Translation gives CASSQQGFGSYEQYF.

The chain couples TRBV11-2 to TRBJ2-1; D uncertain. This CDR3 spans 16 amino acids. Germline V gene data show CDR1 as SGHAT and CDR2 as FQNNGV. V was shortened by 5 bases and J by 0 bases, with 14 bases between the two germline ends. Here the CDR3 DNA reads TGTGCCAGCAGCCATCTTTCTAGAAGCTCCTACAATGAGCAGTTCTTC. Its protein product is CASSHLSRSSYNEQFF.

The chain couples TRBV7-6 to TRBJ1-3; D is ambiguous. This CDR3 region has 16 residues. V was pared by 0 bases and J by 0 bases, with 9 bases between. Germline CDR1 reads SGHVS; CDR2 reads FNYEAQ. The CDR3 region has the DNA TGTGCCAGCAGCTTAGCGAGAGGAAGCTCTGGAAACACCATATATTTT. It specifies CASSLARGSSGNTIYF.

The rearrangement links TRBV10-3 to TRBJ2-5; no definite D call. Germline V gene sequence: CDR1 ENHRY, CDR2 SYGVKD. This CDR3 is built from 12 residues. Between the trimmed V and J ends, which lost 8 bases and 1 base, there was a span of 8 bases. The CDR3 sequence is CAIGASQETQYF. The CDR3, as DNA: TGTGCCATCGGAGCCTCCCAAGAGACCCAGTACTTC.

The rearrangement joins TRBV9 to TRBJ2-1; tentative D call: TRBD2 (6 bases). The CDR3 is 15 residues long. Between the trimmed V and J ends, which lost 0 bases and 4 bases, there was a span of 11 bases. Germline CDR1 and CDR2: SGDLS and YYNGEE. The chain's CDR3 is CASSVAGEEYNEQFF. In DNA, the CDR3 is TGTGCCAGCAGCGTAGCGGGGGAAGAATACAATGAGCAGTTCTTC.

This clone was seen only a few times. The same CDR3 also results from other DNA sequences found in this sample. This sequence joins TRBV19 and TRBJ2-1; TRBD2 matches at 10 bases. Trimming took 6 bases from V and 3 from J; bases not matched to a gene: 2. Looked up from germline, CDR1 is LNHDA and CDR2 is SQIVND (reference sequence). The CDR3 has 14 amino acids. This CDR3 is CASSPSGSYNEQFF. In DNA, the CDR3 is TGTGCCAGTAGCCCTAGCGGGAGCTACAATGAGCAGTTCTTC.

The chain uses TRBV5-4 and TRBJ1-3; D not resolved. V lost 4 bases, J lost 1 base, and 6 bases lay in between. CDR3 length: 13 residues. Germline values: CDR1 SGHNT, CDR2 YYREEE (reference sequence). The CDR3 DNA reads TGTGCCAGCAGCGTTCCTTCTGGAAACACCATATATTTT. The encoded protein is CASSVPSGNTIYF.

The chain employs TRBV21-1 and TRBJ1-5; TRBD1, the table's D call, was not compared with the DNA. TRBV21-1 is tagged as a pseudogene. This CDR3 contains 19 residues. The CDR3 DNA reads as TGTGCCAGCAGCTCAAACCGCGGTAGGGACAGAAAGATCAATCAGCCCCAGCATTTT. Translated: CASSSNRGRDRKINQPQHF.

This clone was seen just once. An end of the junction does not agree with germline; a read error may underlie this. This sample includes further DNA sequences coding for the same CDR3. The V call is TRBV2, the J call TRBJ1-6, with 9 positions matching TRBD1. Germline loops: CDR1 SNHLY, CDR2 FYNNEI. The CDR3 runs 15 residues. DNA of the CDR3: TGCGCCAGCAGTGTCACGACAGGGGGAAATTCACCCCTCCACTTT. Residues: CASSVTTGGNSPLHF.

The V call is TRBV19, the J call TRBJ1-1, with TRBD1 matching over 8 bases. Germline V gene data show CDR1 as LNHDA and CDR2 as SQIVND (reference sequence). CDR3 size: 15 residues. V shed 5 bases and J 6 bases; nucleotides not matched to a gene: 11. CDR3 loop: CASSQPWTGSPEAFF. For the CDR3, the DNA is TGTGCCAGTAGTCAGCCGTGGACAGGGTCCCCTGAAGCTTTCTTT.

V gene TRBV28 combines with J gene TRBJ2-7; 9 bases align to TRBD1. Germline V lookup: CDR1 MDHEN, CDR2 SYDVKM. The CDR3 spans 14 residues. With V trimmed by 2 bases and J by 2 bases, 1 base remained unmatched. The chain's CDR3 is CASSLRTGAYEQYF. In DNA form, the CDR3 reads TGTGCCAGCAGTTTACGGACAGGGGCCTACGAGCAGTACTTC.

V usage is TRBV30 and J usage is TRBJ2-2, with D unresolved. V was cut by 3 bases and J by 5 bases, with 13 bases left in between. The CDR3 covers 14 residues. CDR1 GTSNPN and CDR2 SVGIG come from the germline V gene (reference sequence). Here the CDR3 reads CAWSLSSVTGELFF. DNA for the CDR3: TGTGCCTGGAGCCTCTCCTCGGTAACCGGGGAGCTGTTTTTT.

This CDR3 reads CASRRTGGVNTEAFF. CDR3 nucleotide sequence: TGTGCCAGTAGGCGGACAGGGGGCGTGAACACTGAAGCTTTCTTT. This sequence joins TRBV5-5 and TRBJ1-1; 11 positions match TRBD1. The CDR3 extends over 15 amino acids. The junction had 6 bases not matched to a gene; V was cut back by 8 bases and J by 0 bases. Germline CDR1 is SGHKS and CDR2 is YYEKEE (reference sequence). Complete variable domain (other parts from reference TRBV5-5 and TRBJ1-1): DAGVTQSPTHLIKTRGQQVTLRCSPISGHKSVSWYQQVLGQGPQFIFQYYEKEERGRGNFPDRFSARQFPNYSSELNVNALLLGDSALYLCASRRTGGVNTEAFFGQGTRLTVV.

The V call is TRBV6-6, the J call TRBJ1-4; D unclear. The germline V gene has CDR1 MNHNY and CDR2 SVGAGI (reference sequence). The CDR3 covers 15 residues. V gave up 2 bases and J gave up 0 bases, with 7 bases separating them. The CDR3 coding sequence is TGTGCCAGCAGTTACAGCAGGCCAACTAATGAAAAACTGTTTTTT. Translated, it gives CASSYSRPTNEKLFF.

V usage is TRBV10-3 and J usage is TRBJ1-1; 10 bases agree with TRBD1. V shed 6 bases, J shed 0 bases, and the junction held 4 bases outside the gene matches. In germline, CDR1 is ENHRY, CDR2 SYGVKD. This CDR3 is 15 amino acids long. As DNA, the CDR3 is TGTGCCATCAGGGGACAGGGGCAAATGAACACTGAAGCTTTCTTT. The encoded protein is CAIRGQGQMNTEAFF.

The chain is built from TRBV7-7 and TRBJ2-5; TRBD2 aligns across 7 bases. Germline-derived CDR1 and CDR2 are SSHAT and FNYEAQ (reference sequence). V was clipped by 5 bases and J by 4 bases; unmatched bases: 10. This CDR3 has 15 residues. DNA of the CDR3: TGTGCCAGCAGCCCAAGCCCACAGCGGGGAGAGACCCAGTACTTC. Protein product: CASSPSPQRGETQYF.